This TCR beta chain was observed in a study of blood T cell repertoires in COVID-19. Clinical history reported by participants formed the basis on which cohorts were assigned. Assay used: immunoSEQ multiplex PCR; TCRdb lists only in-frame clones, some missing. The repertoire includes over 200,000 clones, 80% to 90% of them detected once, and roughly 4.9% sits in the top ten. This clone occurred once. Sequences were obtained from PBMCs or T cells enriched from blood (not recorded which). This clonotype was obtained from a woman aged 25-40 years who had been exposed to COVID-19.

The CDR3 DNA reads as TGTGCCAGCAGCTTATTCCCCACAAGCGGGGAGCTGTTTTTT. Its protein is CASSLFPTSGELFF. V gene TRBV11-3 combines with J gene TRBJ2-2; D is ambiguous. Germline loops: CDR1 SGHNT, CDR2 YENEEA. The V and J ends lost 2 bases and 7 bases respectively, with 11 bases between them. The CDR3 is made up of 14 amino acids.